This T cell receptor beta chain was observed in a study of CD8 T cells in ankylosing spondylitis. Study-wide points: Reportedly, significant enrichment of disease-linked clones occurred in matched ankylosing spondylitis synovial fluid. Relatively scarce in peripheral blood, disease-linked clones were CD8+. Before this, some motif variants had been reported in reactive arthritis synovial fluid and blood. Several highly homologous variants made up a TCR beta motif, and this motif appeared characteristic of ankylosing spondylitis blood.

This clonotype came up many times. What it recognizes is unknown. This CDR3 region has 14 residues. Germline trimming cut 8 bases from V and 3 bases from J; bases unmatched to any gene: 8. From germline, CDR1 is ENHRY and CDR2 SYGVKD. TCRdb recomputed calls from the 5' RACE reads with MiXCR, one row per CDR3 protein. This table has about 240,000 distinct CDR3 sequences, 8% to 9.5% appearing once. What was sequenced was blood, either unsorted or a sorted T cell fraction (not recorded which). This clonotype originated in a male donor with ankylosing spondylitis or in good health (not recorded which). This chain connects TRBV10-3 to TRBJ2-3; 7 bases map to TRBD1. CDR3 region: CAIEGDSGTDTQYF. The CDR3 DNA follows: TGTGCCATCGAGGGGGACAGCGGAACAGATACGCAGTATTTT.